The sequence of this TCR beta chain was determined in a study of blood T cell repertoires in COVID-19. In the study overall: Samples taken during acute and convalescent COVID-19 were collected in the United States, Italy and Spain. Nucleic acid was either cDNA or gDNA, and it came from T cells, B-cell-depleted T cells, or PBMCs.

Germline values: CDR1 SGHTA, CDR2 FQGNSA. J was trimmed by 4 bases and V by 6 bases; bases with no gene match: 10. The CDR3 runs to 15 residues. Authors' methods: Cell counts per sample came from amplifying reference gene primers. The assay was immunoSEQ multiplex PCR, and TCRdb's table has in-frame clones only and misses some. V and J calls and clone size are copied from that table; D and trimming were computed from the DNA. The sample has some 50,000 clones, 86% seen once; the top ten hold around 4.6%. The TCR comes from a man aged 35-49 years with active COVID-19. Sequencing was done on a sample of peripheral blood. The genes are TRBV7-2 and TRBJ2-3; 7 bases match TRBD2. DNA of the CDR3: TGTGCCAGCAGTTCTCCTCTGGCGGGAGCAGATACGCAGTATTTT. This gives the protein CASSSPLAGADTQYF. Looking up the rest from reference TRBV7-2 and TRBJ2-3 gives the full variable domain: GAGVSQSPSNKVTEKGKDVELRCDPISGHTALYWYRQSLGQGLEFLIYFQGNSAPDKSGLPSDRFSAERTGGSVSTLTIQRTQQEDSAVYLCASSSPLAGADTQYFGPGTRLTVL.